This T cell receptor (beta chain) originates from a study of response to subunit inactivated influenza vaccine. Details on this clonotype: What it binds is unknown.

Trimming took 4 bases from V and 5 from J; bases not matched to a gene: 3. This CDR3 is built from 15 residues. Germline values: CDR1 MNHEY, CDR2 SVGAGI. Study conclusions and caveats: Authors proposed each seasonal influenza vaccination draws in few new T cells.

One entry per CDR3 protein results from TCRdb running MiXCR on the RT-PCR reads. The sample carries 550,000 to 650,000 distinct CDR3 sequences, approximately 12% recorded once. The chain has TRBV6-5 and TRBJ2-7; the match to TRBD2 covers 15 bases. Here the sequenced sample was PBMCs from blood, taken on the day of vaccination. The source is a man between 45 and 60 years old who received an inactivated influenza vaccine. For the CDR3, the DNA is TGTGCCAGCAGTTCGGGGACTAGCGGGAGGAACGAGCAGTACTTC. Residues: CASSSGTSGRNEQYF.